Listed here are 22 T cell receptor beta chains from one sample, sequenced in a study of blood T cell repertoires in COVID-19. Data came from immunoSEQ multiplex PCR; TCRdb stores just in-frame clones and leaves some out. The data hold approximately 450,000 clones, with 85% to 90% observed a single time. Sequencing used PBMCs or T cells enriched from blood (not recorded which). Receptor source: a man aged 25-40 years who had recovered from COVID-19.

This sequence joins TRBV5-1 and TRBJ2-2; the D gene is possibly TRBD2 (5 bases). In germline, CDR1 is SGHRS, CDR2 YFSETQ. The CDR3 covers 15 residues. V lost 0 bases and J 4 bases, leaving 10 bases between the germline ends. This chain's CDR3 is CASSLEGRPTGELFF. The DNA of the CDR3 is TGCGCCAGCAGCTTGGAAGGGAGACCCACCGGGGAGCTGTTTTTT. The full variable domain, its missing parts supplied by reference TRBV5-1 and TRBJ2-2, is KAGVTQTPRYLIKTRGQQVTLSCSPISGHRSVSWYQQTPGQGLQFLFEYFSETQRNKGNFPGRFSGRQFSNSRSEMNVSTLELGDSALYLCASSLEGRPTGELFFGEGSRLTVL.

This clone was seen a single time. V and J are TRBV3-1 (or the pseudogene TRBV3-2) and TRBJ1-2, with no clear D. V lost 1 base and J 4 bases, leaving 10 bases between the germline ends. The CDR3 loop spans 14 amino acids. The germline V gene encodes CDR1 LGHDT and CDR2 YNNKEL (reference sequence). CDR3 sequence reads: CASSQAEGAYGYTF. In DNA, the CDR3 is TGTGCCAGCAGCCAAGCGGAGGGCGCCTATGGCTACACCTTC.

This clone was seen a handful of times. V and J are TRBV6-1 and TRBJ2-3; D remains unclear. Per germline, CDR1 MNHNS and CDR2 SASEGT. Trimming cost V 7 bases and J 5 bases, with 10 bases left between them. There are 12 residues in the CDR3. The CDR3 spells CASTRGRDTQYF. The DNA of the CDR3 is TGTGCCAGCACCAGAGGTCGAGATACGCAGTATTTT.

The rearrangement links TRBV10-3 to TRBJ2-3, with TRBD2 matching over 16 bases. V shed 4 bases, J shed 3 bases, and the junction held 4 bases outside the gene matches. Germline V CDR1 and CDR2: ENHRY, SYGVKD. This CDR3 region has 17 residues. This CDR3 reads CAISGGLAGGMTDTQYF. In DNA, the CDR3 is TGTGCCATCAGTGGGGGACTAGCGGGAGGGATGACAGATACGCAGTATTTT.

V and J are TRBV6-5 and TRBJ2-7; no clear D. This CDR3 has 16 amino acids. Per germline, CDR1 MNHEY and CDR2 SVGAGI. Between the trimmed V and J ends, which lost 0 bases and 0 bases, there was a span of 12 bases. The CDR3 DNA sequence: TGTGCCAGCAGTTACTCCCCCGCAGGTATCTCCTACGAGCAGTACTTC. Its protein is CASSYSPAGISYEQYF.

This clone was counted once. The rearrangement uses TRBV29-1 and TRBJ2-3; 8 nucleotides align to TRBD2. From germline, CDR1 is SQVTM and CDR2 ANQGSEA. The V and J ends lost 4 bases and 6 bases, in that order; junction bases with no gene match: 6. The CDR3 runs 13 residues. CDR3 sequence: CSVALAGSDTQYF. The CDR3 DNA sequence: TGCAGCGTTGCCCTAGCGGGCAGCGATACGCAGTATTTT.

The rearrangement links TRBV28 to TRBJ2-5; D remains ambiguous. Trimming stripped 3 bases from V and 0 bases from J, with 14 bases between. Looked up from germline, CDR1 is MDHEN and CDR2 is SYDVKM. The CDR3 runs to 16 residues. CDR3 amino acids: CASSLAGDGYQETQYF. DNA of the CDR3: TGTGCCAGCAGTTTGGCCGGAGACGGGTACCAAGAGACCCAGTACTTC. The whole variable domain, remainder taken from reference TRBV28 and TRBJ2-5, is DVKVTQSSRYLVKRTGEKVFLECVQDMDHENMFWYRQDPGLGLRLIYFSYDVKMKEKGDIPEGYSVSREKKERFSLILESASTNQTSMYLCASSLAGDGYQETQYFGPGTRLLVL.

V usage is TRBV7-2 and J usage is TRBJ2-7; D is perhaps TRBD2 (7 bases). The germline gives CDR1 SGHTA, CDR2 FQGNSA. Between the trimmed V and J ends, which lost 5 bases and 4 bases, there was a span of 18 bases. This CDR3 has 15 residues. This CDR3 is CASSPDRTSRYEQYF. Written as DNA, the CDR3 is TGTGCCAGCAGCCCAGACAGGACTAGTAGGTACGAGCAGTACTTC.

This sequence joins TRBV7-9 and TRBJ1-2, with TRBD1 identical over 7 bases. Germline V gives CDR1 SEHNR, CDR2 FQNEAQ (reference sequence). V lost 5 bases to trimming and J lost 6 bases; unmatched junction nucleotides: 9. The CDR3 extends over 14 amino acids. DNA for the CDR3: TGTGCCAGCAGCGCGGTTGGCAGGGGGGATGGCTACACCTTC. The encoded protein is CASSAVGRGDGYTF.

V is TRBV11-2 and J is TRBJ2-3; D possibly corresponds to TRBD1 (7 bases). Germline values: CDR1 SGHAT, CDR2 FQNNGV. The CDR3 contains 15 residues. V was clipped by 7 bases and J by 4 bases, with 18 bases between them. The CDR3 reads CASIQGGGEADTQYF. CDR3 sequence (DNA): TGTGCCAGCATCCAGGGGGGCGGGGAGGCAGATACGCAGTATTTT.

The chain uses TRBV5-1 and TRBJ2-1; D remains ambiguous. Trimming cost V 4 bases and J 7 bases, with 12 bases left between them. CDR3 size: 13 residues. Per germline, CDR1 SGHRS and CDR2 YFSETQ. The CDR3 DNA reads TGCGCCAGCAGCCTACTTTCCAGGAATGAGCAGTTCTTC. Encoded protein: CASSLLSRNEQFF. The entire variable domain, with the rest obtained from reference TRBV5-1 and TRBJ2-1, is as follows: KAGVTQTPRYLIKTRGQQVTLSCSPISGHRSVSWYQQTPGQGLQFLFEYFSETQRNKGNFPGRFSGRQFSNSRSEMNVSTLELGDSALYLCASSLLSRNEQFFGPGTRLTVL.

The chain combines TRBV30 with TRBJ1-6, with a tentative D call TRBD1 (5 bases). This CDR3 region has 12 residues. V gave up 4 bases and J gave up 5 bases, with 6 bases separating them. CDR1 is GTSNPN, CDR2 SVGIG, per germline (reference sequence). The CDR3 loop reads CAWTGNNSPLHF. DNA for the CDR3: TGTGCCTGGACAGGGAATAATTCACCCCTCCACTTT. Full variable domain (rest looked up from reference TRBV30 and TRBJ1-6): SQTIHQWPATLVQPVGSPLSLECTVEGTSNPNLYWYRQAAGRGLQLLFYSVGIGQISSEVPQNLSASRPQDRQFILSSKKLLLSDSGFYLCAWTGNNSPLHFGNGTRLTVT.

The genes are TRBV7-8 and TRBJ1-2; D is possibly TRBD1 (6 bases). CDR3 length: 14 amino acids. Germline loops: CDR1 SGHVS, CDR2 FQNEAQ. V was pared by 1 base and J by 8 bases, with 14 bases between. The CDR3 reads CASSLDPQGKGYTF. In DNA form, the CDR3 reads TGTGCCAGCAGCTTAGATCCCCAGGGGAAGGGCTACACCTTC.

This chain's CDR3 is CAWRPAAYNEQFF. The CDR3 DNA is TGTGCCTGGAGGCCAGCGGCGTACAATGAGCAGTTCTTC. The chain couples TRBV30 to TRBJ2-1, with D maybe TRBD2 (5 bases). Trimming pared 3 bases from V and 4 bases from J, leaving 10 bases between. The CDR3 has 13 amino acids. Germline V gives CDR1 GTSNPN, CDR2 SVGIG (reference sequence).

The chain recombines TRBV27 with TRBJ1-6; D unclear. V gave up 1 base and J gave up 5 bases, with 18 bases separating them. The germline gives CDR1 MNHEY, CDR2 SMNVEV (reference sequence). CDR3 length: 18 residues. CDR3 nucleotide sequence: TGTGCCAGCAGTTTATTAGCCACGGGAGGAAGAAATAATTCACCCCTCCACTTT. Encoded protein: CASSLLATGGRNNSPLHF.

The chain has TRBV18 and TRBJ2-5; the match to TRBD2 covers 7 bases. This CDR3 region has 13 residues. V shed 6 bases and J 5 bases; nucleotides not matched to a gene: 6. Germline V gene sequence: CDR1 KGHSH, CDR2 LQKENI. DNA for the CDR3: TGTGCCAGCTCCTCTGGACTAGGGGAGACCCAGTACTTC. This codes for CASSSGLGETQYF. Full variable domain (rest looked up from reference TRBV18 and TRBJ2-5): NAGVMQNPRHLVRRRGQEARLRCSPMKGHSHVYWYRQLPEEGLKFMVYLQKENIIDESGMPKERFSAEFPKEGPSILRIQQVVRGDSAAYFCASSSGLGETQYFGPGTRLLVL.

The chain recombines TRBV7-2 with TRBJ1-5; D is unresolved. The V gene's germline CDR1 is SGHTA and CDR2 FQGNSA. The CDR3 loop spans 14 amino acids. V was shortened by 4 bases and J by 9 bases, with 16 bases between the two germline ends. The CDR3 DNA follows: TGTGCCAGCAGCTACGAGCTAAGAAACAGGCCCCAGCATTTT. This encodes CASSYELRNRPQHF.

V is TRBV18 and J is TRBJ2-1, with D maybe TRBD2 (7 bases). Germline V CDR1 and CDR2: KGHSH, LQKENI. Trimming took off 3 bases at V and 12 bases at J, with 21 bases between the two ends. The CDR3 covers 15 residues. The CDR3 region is CASSPGGGSSSWQFF. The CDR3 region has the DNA TGTGCCAGCTCACCGGGGGGCGGGAGTTCTTCTTGGCAGTTCTTC.

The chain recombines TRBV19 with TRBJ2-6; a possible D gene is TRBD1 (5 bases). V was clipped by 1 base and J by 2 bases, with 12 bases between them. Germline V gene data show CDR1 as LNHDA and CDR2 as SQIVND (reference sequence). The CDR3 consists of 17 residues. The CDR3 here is CASSIVLAGTGANVLTF. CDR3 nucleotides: TGTGCCAGTAGTATAGTATTGGCAGGGACTGGGGCCAACGTCCTGACTTTC.

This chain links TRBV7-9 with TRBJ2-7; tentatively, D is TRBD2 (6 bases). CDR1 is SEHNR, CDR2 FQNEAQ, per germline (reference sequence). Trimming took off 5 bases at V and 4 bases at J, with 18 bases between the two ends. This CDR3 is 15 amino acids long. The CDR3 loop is CASSPPRGALYEQYF. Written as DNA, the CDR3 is TGTGCCAGCAGCCCCCCGCGCGGGGCTCTATACGAGCAGTACTTC.

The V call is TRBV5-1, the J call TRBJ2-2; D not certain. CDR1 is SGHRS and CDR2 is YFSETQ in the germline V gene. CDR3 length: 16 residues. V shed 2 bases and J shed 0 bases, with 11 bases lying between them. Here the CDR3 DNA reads TGCGCCAGCAGCTTCACTCCTCTAGCGAACACCGGGGAGCTGTTTTTT. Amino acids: CASSFTPLANTGELFF.

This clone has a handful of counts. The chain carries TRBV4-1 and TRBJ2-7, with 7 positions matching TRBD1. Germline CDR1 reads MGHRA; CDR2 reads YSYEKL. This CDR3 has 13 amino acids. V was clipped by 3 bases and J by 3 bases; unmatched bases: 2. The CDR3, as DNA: TGCGCCAGCAGCCACGGACAGGACTACGAGCAGTACTTC. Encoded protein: CASSHGQDYEQYF.